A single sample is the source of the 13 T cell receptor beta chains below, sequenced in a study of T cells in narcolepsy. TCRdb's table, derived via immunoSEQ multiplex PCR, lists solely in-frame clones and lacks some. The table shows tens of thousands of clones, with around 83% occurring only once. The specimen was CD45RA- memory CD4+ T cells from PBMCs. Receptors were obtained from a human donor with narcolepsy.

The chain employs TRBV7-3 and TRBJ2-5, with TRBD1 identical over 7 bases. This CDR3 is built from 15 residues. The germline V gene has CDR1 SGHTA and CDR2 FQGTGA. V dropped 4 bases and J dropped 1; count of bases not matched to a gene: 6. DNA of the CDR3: TGTGCCAGCAGCTCGACAGGGTCCCCCCAAGAGACCCAGTACTTC. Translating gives CASSSTGSPQETQYF.

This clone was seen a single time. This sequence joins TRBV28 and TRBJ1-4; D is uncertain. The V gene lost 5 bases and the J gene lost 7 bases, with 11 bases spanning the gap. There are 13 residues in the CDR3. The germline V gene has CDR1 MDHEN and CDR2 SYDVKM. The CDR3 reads CASSLSSAEKLFF. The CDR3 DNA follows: TGTGCCAGCAGTCTTTCTTCGGCTGAAAAACTGTTTTTT.

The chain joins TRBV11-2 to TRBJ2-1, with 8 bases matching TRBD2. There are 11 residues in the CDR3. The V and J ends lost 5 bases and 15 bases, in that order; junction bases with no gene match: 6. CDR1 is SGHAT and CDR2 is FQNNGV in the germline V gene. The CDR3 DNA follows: TGTGCCAGCAGCCCCGGGACTAGGCCGTTCTTC. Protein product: CASSPGTRPFF.

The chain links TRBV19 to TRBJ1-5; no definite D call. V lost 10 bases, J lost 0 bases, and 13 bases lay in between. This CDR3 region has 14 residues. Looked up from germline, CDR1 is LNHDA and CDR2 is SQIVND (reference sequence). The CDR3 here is CATSDGYSNQPQHF. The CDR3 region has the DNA TGTGCCACCTCGGACGGTTATAGCAATCAGCCCCAGCATTTT.

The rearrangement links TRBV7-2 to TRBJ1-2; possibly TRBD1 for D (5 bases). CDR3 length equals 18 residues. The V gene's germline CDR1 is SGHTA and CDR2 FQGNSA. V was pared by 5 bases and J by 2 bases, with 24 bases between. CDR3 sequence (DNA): TGTGCCAGCAGCCCCTACGTGGGGGTTGGGAATGAAAACTATGGCTACACCTTC. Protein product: CASSPYVGVGNENYGYTF.

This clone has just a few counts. The CDR3 spells CASSKARRLAGVAGVQFF. The CDR3 nucleotides read TGTGCCAGCAGCAAAGCGCGGAGACTAGCGGGGGTCGCCGGGGTGCAGTTCTTC. The gene calls are TRBV21-1 and TRBJ2-1; TRBD2, as called in the table, went unchecked against the DNA. TRBV21-1 is classified as a pseudogene. This CDR3 is 18 amino acids long.

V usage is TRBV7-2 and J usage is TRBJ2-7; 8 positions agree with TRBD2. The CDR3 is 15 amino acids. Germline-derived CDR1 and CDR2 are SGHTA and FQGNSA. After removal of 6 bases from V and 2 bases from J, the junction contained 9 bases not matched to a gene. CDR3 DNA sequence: TGTGCCAGCAGGGAGAGCGGGGGACCCACCTACGAGCAGTACTTC. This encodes CASRESGGPTYEQYF. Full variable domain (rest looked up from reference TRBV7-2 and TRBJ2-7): GAGVSQSPSNKVTEKGKDVELRCDPISGHTALYWYRQSLGQGLEFLIYFQGNSAPDKSGLPSDRFSAERTGGSVSTLTIQRTQQEDSAVYLCASRESGGPTYEQYFGPGTRLTVT.

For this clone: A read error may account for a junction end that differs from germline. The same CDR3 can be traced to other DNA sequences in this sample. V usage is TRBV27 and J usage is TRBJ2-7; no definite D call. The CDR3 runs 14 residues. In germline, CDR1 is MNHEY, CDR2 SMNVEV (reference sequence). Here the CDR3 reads CASSLSFLSYEQYF. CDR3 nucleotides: TGTGCCAGCAGTTTATCCTTTCTCTCCTATGAGCAGTACTTC.

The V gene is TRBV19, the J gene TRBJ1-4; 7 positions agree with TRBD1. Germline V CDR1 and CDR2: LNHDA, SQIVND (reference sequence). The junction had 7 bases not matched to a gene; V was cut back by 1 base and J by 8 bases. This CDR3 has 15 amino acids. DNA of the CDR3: TGTGCCAGTAGTATAGGGGGGACAGAATCAGAAAAACTGTTTTTT. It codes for CASSIGGTESEKLFF.

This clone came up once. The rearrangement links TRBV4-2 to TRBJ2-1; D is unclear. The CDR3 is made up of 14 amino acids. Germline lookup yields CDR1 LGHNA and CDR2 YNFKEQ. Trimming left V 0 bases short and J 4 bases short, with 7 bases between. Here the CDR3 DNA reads TGTGCCAGCAGCCAAGAGTCACGGTACAATGAGCAGTTCTTC. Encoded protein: CASSQESRYNEQFF.

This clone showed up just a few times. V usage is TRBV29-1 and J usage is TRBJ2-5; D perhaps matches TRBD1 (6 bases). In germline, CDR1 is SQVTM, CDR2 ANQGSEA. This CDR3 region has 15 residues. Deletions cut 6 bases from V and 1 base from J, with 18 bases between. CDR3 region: CSVQGPETGQETQYF. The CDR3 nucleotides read TGCAGCGTCCAGGGACCTGAGACAGGCCAAGAGACCCAGTACTTC. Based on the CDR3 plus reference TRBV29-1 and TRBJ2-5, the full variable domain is SAVISQKPSRDICQRGTSLTIQCQVDSQVTMMFWYRQQPGQSLTLIATANQGSEATYESGFVIDKFPISRPNLTFSTLTVSNMSPEDSSIYLCSVQGPETGQETQYFGPGTRLLVL.

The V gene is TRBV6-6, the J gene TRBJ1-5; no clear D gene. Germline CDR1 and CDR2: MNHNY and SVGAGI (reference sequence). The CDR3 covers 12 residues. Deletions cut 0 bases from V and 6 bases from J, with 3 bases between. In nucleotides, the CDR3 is TGTGCCAGCAGTTACTCGGGTCAGCCCCAGCATTTT. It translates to CASSYSGQPQHF.

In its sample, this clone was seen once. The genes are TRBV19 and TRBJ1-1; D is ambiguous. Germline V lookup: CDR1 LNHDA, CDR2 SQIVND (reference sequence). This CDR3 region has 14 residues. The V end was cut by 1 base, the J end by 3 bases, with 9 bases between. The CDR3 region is CASSIGVLDTEAFF. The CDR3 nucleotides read TGTGCCAGTAGTATAGGGGTGTTGGACACTGAAGCTTTCTTT.